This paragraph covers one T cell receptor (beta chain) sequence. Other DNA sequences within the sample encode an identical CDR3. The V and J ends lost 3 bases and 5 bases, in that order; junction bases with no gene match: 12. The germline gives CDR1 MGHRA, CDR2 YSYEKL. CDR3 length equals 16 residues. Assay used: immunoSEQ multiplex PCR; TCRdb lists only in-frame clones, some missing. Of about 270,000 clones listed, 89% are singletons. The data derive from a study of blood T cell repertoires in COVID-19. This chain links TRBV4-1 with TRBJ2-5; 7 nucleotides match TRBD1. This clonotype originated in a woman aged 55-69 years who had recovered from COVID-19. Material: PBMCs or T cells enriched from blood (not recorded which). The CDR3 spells CASSQSVFRGQETQYF. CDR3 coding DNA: TGCGCCAGCAGCCAGTCGGTGTTTAGGGGGCAGGAGACCCAGTACTTC.